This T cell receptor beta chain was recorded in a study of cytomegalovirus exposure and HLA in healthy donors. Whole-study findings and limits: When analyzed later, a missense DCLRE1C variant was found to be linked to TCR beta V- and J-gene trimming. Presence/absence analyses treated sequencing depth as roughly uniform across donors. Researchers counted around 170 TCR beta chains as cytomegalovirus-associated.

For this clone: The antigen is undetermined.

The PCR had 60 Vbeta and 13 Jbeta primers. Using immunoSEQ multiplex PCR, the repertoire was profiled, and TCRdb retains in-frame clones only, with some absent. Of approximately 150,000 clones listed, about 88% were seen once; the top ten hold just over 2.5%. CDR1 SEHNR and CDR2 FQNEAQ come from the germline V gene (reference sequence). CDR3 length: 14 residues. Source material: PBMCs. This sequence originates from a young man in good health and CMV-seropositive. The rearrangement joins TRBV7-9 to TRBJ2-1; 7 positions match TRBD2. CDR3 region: CSCNPGDYTNEQFF. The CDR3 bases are TGTTCCTGTAACCCCGGGGACTATACCAATGAGCAGTTCTTC.